Shown below are 8 T cell receptor beta chains from a single sample sequenced in a study of blood T cells in healthy people across ages. Using a J-beta primer mix together with a sample-barcoded 5' primer, a second PCR was run for about 7 to 12 cycles. MiXCR was run by TCRdb on the 5' RACE reads, yielding one entry per CDR3 protein. Found here are roughly 900,000 distinct CDR3 sequences, around 48% of them singletons; the top ten hold roughly an eighth. Sequencing was performed on blood. Every receptor here comes from a man younger than 45 in good health.

Notes on this clonotype: Since a much larger clone is just one base distant, this may be a read error. The V and J genes are TRBV12-3 or TRBV12-4 and TRBJ2-7; 8 bases agree with TRBD2. The CDR3 runs to 15 residues. V was pared by 0 bases and J by 4 bases, with 5 bases of the junction left unmatched. This chain's CDR3 is CASSLAGRGGYEQYF. In DNA, the CDR3 is TGTGCCAGCAGTTTAGCTGGACGGGGGGGATACGAGCAGTACTTC.

This clonotype was counted a few times. CDR3 nucleotide sequence: TGTGCCAGCAGCCAAGAGCCCGCGGGGGGAACCTCCTACGAGCAGTACTTC. Translated, it gives CASSQEPAGGTSYEQYF. The chain links TRBV4-2 to TRBJ2-7; 8 positions agree with TRBD2. The CDR3 runs to 17 residues. With 0 bases clipped from V and 0 bases from J, the junction kept 7 bases outside the gene matches. Germline values: CDR1 LGHNA, CDR2 YNFKEQ.

This chain uses TRBV3-1 with TRBJ2-4, with D maybe TRBD1 (6 bases). Between the trimmed V and J ends, which lost 4 bases and 7 bases, there was a span of 8 bases. Germline loops: CDR1 LGHDT, CDR2 YNNKEL (reference sequence). The CDR3 is 12 amino acids. This CDR3 is CASSPGQNIQYF. CDR3 DNA: TGTGCCAGCAGCCCCGGACAGAACATTCAGTACTTC.

This clonotype was observed a handful of times. This chain joins TRBV5-5 and TRBJ1-6; tentatively, D is TRBD1 (5 bases). Per the germline V gene, CDR1 is SGHKS and CDR2 is YYEKEE (reference sequence). V lost 0 bases to trimming and J lost 0 bases, with 10 bases between them. This CDR3 contains 17 residues. The CDR3 DNA sequence: TGTGCCAGCAGCTTGGGAGGGGCGAGCTCCTATAATTCACCCCTCCACTTT. Amino acid sequence: CASSLGGASSYNSPLHF.

The sample holds a few counts of this clonotype. The chain couples TRBV28 to TRBJ2-5; D call uncertain. CDR3 length: 13 residues. Germline loops: CDR1 MDHEN, CDR2 SYDVKM. V was pared by 7 bases and J by 4 bases, with 13 bases between. CDR3 sequence reads: CASTASFAETQYF. The DNA for the CDR3 is TGTGCCAGCACGGCTAGTTTTGCAGAGACCCAGTACTTC.

V gene TRBV4-3 combines with J gene TRBJ2-7; D not resolved. The CDR3 sequence is 16 residues long. V lost 0 bases and J lost 7, with 19 bases in between. CDR1 LGHNA and CDR2 YSLEER come from the germline V gene. This CDR3 reads CASSQDMSTIFREQYF. Here the CDR3 DNA reads TGCGCCAGCAGCCAAGATATGTCGACAATCTTTAGGGAGCAGTACTTC.

The CDR3 here is CASSIRESGANVLTF. The CDR3 DNA follows: TGTGCCAGCAGCATCAGGGAGTCCGGGGCCAACGTCCTGACTTTC. The chain has TRBV11-3 and TRBJ2-6; D tentatively fits TRBD1 or TRBD2 (5 bases each). The ends were cut back, 5 bases at V and 4 bases at J, with 12 bases in the middle. This CDR3 comprises 15 residues. Germline V gives CDR1 SGHNT, CDR2 YENEEA.

The J gene is TRBJ1-2, the V gene TRBV4-2, with a weak D call TRBD1 (5 bases). This CDR3 contains 15 residues. V was shortened by 0 bases and J by 6 bases, with 14 bases between the two germline ends. Germline V gene sequence: CDR1 LGHNA, CDR2 YNFKEQ. The CDR3 reads CASSQEINRDHGYTF. For the CDR3, the DNA is TGTGCCAGCAGCCAAGAGATCAATCGGGACCATGGCTACACCTTC.